What follows describes a single TCR beta chain. As originally analysed: Amplifying reference gene primers gave estimates of nucleated cell counts. Sequenced by immunoSEQ multiplex PCR; TCRdb stores in-frame clones only, minus some. From that table come the V and J calls and clone size; the DNA was used to work out D and trimming. Seen here are about 14,000 clones, around 83% observed once, and the top ten hold about 27%. The sample comes from a study of blood T cell repertoires in COVID-19. Study summary: Both acute and convalescent COVID-19 samples were obtained from the United States, Italy and Spain. Sources were T cells, B-cell-depleted T cells, or PBMCs; the material itself was cDNA or gDNA.

This CDR3 region has 14 residues. J was trimmed by 8 bases and V by 2 bases; bases with no gene match: 3. Material: peripheral blood. The chain has TRBV23-1 and TRBJ2-1; TRBD1 matches 10 bases. TRBV23-1 is given ORF status, its function remaining uncertain. This clonotype was obtained from a woman aged 50 to 60 with active or convalescent COVID-19. CDR3 DNA sequence: TGCGCCAGCAGTCAAATGACAGGGGGCGATGAGCAGTTCTTC. This encodes CASSQMTGGDEQFF.